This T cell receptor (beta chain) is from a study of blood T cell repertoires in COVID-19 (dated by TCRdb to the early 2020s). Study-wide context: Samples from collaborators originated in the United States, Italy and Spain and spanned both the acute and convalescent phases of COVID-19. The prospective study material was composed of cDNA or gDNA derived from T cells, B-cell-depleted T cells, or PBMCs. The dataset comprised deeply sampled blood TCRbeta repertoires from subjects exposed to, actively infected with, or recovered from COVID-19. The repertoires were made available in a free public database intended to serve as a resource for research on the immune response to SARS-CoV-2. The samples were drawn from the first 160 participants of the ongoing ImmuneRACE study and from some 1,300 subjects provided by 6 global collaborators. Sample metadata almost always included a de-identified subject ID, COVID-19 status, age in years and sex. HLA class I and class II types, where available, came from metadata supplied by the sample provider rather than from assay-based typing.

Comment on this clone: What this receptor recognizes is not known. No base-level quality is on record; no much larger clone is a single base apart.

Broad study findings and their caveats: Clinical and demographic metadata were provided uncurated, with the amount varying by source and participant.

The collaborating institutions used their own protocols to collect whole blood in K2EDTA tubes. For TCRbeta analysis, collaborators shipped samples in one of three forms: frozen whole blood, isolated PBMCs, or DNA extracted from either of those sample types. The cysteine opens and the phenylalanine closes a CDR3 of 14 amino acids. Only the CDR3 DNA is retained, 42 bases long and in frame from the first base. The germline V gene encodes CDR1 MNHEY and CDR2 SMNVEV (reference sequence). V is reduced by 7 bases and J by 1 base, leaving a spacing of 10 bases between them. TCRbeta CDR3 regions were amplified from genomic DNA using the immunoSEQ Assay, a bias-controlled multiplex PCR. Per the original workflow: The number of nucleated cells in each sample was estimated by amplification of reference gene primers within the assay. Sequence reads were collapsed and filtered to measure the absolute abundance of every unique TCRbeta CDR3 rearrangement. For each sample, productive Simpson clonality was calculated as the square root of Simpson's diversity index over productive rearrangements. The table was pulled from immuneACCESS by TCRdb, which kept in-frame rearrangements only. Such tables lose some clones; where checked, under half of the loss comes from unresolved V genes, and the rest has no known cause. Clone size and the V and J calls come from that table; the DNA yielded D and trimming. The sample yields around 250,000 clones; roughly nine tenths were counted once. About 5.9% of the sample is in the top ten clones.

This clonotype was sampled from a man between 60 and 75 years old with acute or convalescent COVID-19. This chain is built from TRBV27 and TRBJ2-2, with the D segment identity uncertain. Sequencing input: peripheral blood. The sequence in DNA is TGTGCCAGCAACCTAACGGGGAACACCGGGGAGCTGTTTTTT. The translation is CASNLTGNTGELFF.